The 27 T cell receptor beta chains given below trace back to one sample, sequenced in a study of blood T cell repertoires in COVID-19. Some clones are missing from TCRdb's copy, which holds only in-frame ones; the method was immunoSEQ multiplex PCR. The sample lists about 45,000 clones; 80% to 90% were seen once. The sample consisted of peripheral blood. These receptors were collected from a human donor in a cohort sampled during active COVID-19.

This sequence joins TRBV7-3 and TRBJ2-3, with TRBD1 identical over 7 bases. This CDR3 is 14 amino acids long. Germline V gene sequence: CDR1 SGHTA, CDR2 FQGTGA. V lost 5 bases and J lost 1; bases outside the gene matches: 3. CDR3 protein: CASSPTGGTDTQYF. As DNA, the CDR3 is TGTGCCAGCAGCCCTACAGGGGGCACAGATACGCAGTATTTT.

The J gene is TRBJ2-3, the V gene TRBV27; maybe TRBD2 (6 bases). The CDR3 contains 17 residues. Trimming took off 6 bases at V and 5 bases at J, with 24 bases between the two ends. The germline V gene has CDR1 MNHEY and CDR2 SMNVEV (reference sequence). The CDR3 spells CASSGGSPLASQDTQYF. The CDR3 coding sequence is TGTGCCAGCAGCGGAGGGAGCCCTCTAGCTTCTCAAGATACGCAGTATTTT.

The V and J genes are TRBV19 and TRBJ2-3; 9 bases match TRBD2. Germline V gives CDR1 LNHDA, CDR2 SQIVND (reference sequence). CDR3 length equals 17 residues. CDR3 sequence reads: CATRGASGTGGEDTQYF. The CDR3 DNA sequence: TGTGCGACAAGGGGGGCTAGCGGGACCGGCGGGGAAGATACGCAGTATTTT.

The CDR3 reads CSATTAYEQYF. The DNA for the CDR3 is TGCAGTGCCACGACAGCCTACGAGCAGTACTTC. V usage is TRBV20-1 and J usage is TRBJ2-7; D is perhaps TRBD1 (5 bases). The V end was cut by 6 bases, the J end by 2 bases, with 8 bases between. In germline, CDR1 is DFQATT, CDR2 SNEGSKA (reference sequence). The CDR3 is 11 amino acids.

This chain joins TRBV7-9 and TRBJ2-3; 13 bases are shared with TRBD2. Germline lookup yields CDR1 SEHNR and CDR2 FQNEAQ (reference sequence). V lost 6 bases, J lost 1 base, and 7 bases stayed unmatched. This CDR3 comprises 17 residues. The CDR3 loop is CASSPGLAGARTDTQYF. CDR3 nucleotides: TGTGCCAGCAGTCCCGGACTAGCGGGGGCCCGCACAGATACGCAGTATTTT.

The chain combines TRBV4-2 with TRBJ1-4; 10 bases are a match to TRBD1. The CDR3 length is 16 residues. The germline gives CDR1 LGHNA, CDR2 YNFKEQ. With 1 base clipped from V and 5 bases from J, the junction kept 4 bases outside the gene matches. The CDR3 is CASSQGRQGANEKLFF. In DNA form, the CDR3 reads TGTGCCAGCAGCCAAGGCCGACAGGGGGCGAATGAAAAACTGTTTTTT.

The CDR3 here is CASSSRAGGSNQPQHF. The DNA for the CDR3 is TGTGCCAGCAGCTCGAGGGCAGGGGGAAGCAATCAGCCCCAGCATTTT. The rearrangement links TRBV5-4 to TRBJ1-5; the match to TRBD1 covers 7 bases. The V gene end was trimmed by 3 bases and the J gene end by 1 base; junction bases not matched to a gene: 7. Per the germline V gene, CDR1 is SGHNT and CDR2 is YYREEE (reference sequence). The length of the CDR3 is 16 residues.

This clone was seen only once. The V gene is TRBV30, the J gene TRBJ1-2; no definite D call. The CDR3 is 13 amino acids. The germline CDR1 and CDR2 sequences are GTSNPN and SVGIG (reference sequence). Trimming stripped 0 bases from V and 4 bases from J, with 9 bases between. The DNA for the CDR3 is TGTGCCTGGAGTGTACCGGGAACCTATGGCTACACCTTC. It is translated as CAWSVPGTYGYTF.

The chain employs TRBV2 and TRBJ2-7; D is perhaps TRBD2 (6 bases). Trimming pared 5 bases from V and 6 bases from J, leaving 14 bases between. Germline lookup yields CDR1 SNHLY and CDR2 FYNNEI. The CDR3 has 13 residues. The CDR3 sequence: CASSSAEGGEQYF. CDR3 DNA: TGTGCCAGCAGTTCTGCGGAGGGAGGCGAGCAGTACTTC.

This chain links TRBV11-2 with TRBJ2-2; D may be TRBD1 (6 bases). Deletions cut 4 bases from V and 4 bases from J, with 16 bases between. CDR1 is SGHAT and CDR2 is FQNNGV in the germline V gene. There are 16 residues in the CDR3. CDR3 DNA: TGTGCCAGCAGCTCGACCCCACAGGGCGCCACCGGGGAGCTGTTTTTT. It codes for CASSSTPQGATGELFF.

This clone appeared once. The chain links TRBV4-1 to TRBJ2-3; 8 positions match TRBD2. In germline, CDR1 is MGHRA, CDR2 YSYEKL. The junction had 10 bases not matched to a gene; V was cut back by 3 bases and J by 2 bases. The CDR3 length is 17 residues. The CDR3 is CASSHLRGGENTDTQYF. CDR3 DNA: TGCGCCAGCAGCCACCTCCGGGGGGGGGAGAACACAGATACGCAGTATTTT.

V usage is TRBV3-1 (or the pseudogene TRBV3-2) and J usage is TRBJ1-2; a possible D gene is TRBD1 (5 bases). V lost 4 bases, J lost 2 bases, and 11 bases lay in between. The CDR3 extends over 14 amino acids. CDR1 is LGHDT, CDR2 YNNKEL, per germline (reference sequence). CDR3 DNA sequence: TGTGCCAGCAGCCCAGGGTTAGCAAACTATGGCTACACCTTC. This codes for CASSPGLANYGYTF.

The J gene is TRBJ2-1, the V gene TRBV19; 8 positions agree with TRBD1. V lost 5 bases and J lost 4; bases outside the gene matches: 7. The CDR3 spans 15 residues. CDR1 LNHDA and CDR2 SQIVND come from the germline V gene (reference sequence). The CDR3 sequence: CASSARTGKYNEQFF. CDR3 DNA sequence: TGTGCCAGTAGTGCCCGGACAGGGAAATACAATGAGCAGTTCTTC.

This chain connects TRBV3-1 (or the pseudogene TRBV3-2) to TRBJ1-1, with D perhaps TRBD1 (6 bases). V dropped 2 bases and J dropped 1 base, with 11 bases sitting between them. This CDR3 has 15 residues. CDR1 is LGHDT, CDR2 YNNKEL, per germline (reference sequence). The CDR3 nucleotides are TGTGCCAGCAGCCAAAACAGGGCGTCGAACACTGAAGCTTTCTTT. It codes for CASSQNRASNTEAFF.

The table lists this clone with a count of one. The chain recombines TRBV7-8 with TRBJ1-1, with D hard to call. V was shortened by 5 bases and J by 7 bases, with 8 bases between the two germline ends. Per the germline V gene, CDR1 is SGHVS and CDR2 is FQNEAQ. This CDR3 has 11 amino acids. Here the CDR3 DNA reads TGTGCCAGCAGCCCCTGGAGTGAAGCTTTCTTT. It yields the protein CASSPWSEAFF.

The J gene is TRBJ1-6, the V gene TRBV6-5; 7 bases are shared with TRBD1. With 7 bases clipped from V and 1 base from J, the junction kept 4 bases outside the gene matches. Germline values: CDR1 MNHEY, CDR2 SVGAGI. The CDR3 covers 15 residues. The CDR3 DNA is TGTGCCAGCAAAAGGGACAGTTCCTATAATTCACCCCTCCACTTT. This sequence encodes CASKRDSSYNSPLHF.

The chain employs TRBV9 and TRBJ1-1; D not certain. Germline values: CDR1 SGDLS, CDR2 YYNGEE. This CDR3 has 14 residues. V lost 4 bases and J 0 bases, leaving 10 bases between the germline ends. The CDR3 protein is CASSPISMNTEAFF. The CDR3 nucleotides are TGTGCCAGCAGCCCAATTTCAATGAACACTGAAGCTTTCTTT.

The chain combines TRBV9 with TRBJ1-4; the D gene is possibly TRBD1 (6 bases). V was cut by 3 bases and J by 0 bases, with 9 bases left in between. The CDR3 extends over 15 amino acids. Germline CDR1 reads SGDLS; CDR2 reads YYNGEE. The DNA of the CDR3 is TGTGCCAGCAGCGAAGGACAGTCAACTAATGAAAAACTGTTTTTT. Translating it yields CASSEGQSTNEKLFF.

Only one count was recorded for this clone. The genes are TRBV25-1 and TRBJ1-1; maybe TRBD1 (5 bases). Germline V gene sequence: CDR1 MGHDK, CDR2 SYGVNS. Trimming shortened V by 3 bases and J by 5 bases, and 13 bases separated the two germline ends. This CDR3 has 14 residues. The CDR3 coding sequence is TGTGCCAGCAGTGAGGAGGGGAGGGGAACTGAAGCTTTCTTT. Translating gives CASSEEGRGTEAFF.

The V gene is TRBV6-5, the J gene TRBJ2-3; TRBD2 might be the D (6 bases). This CDR3 is 15 amino acids long. V lost 7 bases, J lost 6 bases, and 20 bases lay in between. The germline CDR1 and CDR2 sequences are MNHEY and SVGAGI. CDR3 sequence (DNA): TGTGCCAGCACCCCAAGGCGGGGCGCAAAGGATACGCAGTATTTT. Translated: CASTPRRGAKDTQYF.

This clone was seen more than once but under ten times. The chain links TRBV3-1 (or the pseudogene TRBV3-2) to TRBJ2-1; the D is unclear. Trimming removed 0 bases at V and 3 bases at J, with 12 bases between. The CDR3 has 16 amino acids. Germline-derived CDR1 and CDR2 are LGHDT and YNNKEL (reference sequence). CDR3 residues: CASSQELGGLYNEQFF. The DNA for the CDR3 is TGTGCCAGCAGCCAAGAACTCGGTGGTCTCTACAATGAGCAGTTCTTC.

The chain is built from TRBV7-9 and TRBJ2-3, with 8 bases identical to TRBD2. The trim removed 7 bases at V and 3 bases at J, leaving 6 bases unmatched. Germline-derived CDR1 and CDR2 are SEHNR and FQNEAQ (reference sequence). This CDR3 is 14 amino acids long. The CDR3 region is CASTTSGGTDTQYF. The CDR3 nucleotides are TGTGCCAGCACCACCTCGGGGGGGACAGATACGCAGTATTTT.

The V and J genes are TRBV19 and TRBJ2-2; 9 positions agree with TRBD1. CDR1 LNHDA and CDR2 SQIVND come from the germline V gene (reference sequence). The CDR3 is made up of 15 amino acids. Trimming cost V 1 base and J 6 bases; bases outside gene matches: 3. CDR3 protein: CASSIGTGVAGELFF. The CDR3 DNA reads as TGTGCCAGTAGTATAGGGACAGGGGTTGCCGGGGAGCTGTTTTTT.

The chain couples TRBV3-1 (or the pseudogene TRBV3-2) to TRBJ2-7; 9 bases are shared with TRBD1. With 3 bases clipped from V and 3 bases from J, the junction kept 6 bases outside the gene matches. This CDR3 is 15 amino acids long. The V gene's germline CDR1 is LGHDT and CDR2 YNNKEL (reference sequence). The CDR3 reads CASSQTGGKSYEQYF. The CDR3 region has the DNA TGTGCCAGCAGCCAGACAGGGGGTAAAAGCTACGAGCAGTACTTC.

The chain's CDR3 is CASSLVYERTVHEQYF. The CDR3 DNA reads TGTGCCAGCAGCTTGGTGTATGAGCGGACGGTACACGAGCAGTACTTC. This chain connects TRBV7-9 to TRBJ2-7; TRBD2 might be the D (5 bases). V was cut by 3 bases and J by 5 bases, with 20 bases left in between. The CDR3 length is 16 residues. Germline CDR1 reads SEHNR; CDR2 reads FQNEAQ (reference sequence).

This chain joins TRBV13 and TRBJ1-1; D is unresolved. Per the germline V gene, CDR1 is PRHDT and CDR2 is FYEKMQ (reference sequence). CDR3 length: 13 residues. Trimming took off 0 bases at V and 4 bases at J, with 6 bases between the two ends. The CDR3, as DNA: TGTGCCAGCAGCTTAGGGTGGGCCACTGAAGCTTTCTTT. Amino acid sequence: CASSLGWATEAFF.

This rearrangement joins TRBV21-1 to TRBJ1-2; TRBD1 reflects the table's D call only, with no check against the DNA. TRBV21-1 is a listed pseudogene. The CDR3 spans 16 residues. The DNA of the CDR3 is TGTGCCAGCACCCAGCCGGGACAGGGACGTTACTATGGCTACACCTTC. Its translation is CASTQPGQGRYYGYTF.